This TCR beta chain was documented in a study of CD8+CD57+ T cells in acquired aplastic anemia. Remarks on this clonotype: This CDR3 is missing its conserved last phenylalanine or tryptophan, likely due to a read error. The DNA is omitted, as the CDR3 cannot be located on it reliably, and the CDR3 follows TCRdb's listing.

Genomic DNA, the template, was used for profiling of the TCR beta VDJ and CDR3. TCRdb re-analysed the reads in MiXCR, keeping a single row per CDR3 protein. This table holds approximately 470,000 distinct CDR3 sequences, approximately 33% found once. Selection for sequencing was limited to patients who had shown CD8+CD57+ cell expansion by flow cytometry. The specimen sequenced was sorted CD4+, CD8+, or CD8+CD57+ T cells (not recorded which) from PBMCs. The clonotype originates from a human donor with aplastic anemia.

The CDR3 region is CASSERDRVVSR. V is TRBV25-1 and J is TRBJ1-2; TRBD1, the table's D call, lacks a check against the DNA. Germline CDR1 reads MGHDK; CDR2 reads SYGVNS. The CDR3 length is 12 residues, termini included.